This TCR beta chain was sequenced for a study of cytomegalovirus exposure and HLA in healthy donors (dated by TCRdb to the late 2010s). For context, the study as a whole: According to an earlier analysis of 587 of the donors, roughly 180 million T cells yielded 90 million to 130 million unique TCR beta sequences and about 280 Gb of sequence data. Rather than using new phenotypic data, the later analysis identified candidate immune exposures from TCR beta sequences and from how often those sequences occurred across donors. Of the 300 to 500 genotyped donors, 70% to 90% were placed in the genetic ancestry cluster associated with self-reported Caucasian donors. Using immunosequencing, the study profiled T cell repertoires from 640 or so subjects and related those repertoires to cytomegalovirus serostatus. Because of strong linkage in the cohort, roughly five DR-DQ haplotypes were treated as single units for association and clustering. Besides the first cohort of roughly 660 subjects, a separate validation cohort made up of roughly 120 different subjects was used. The study was designed to test whether signatures of past pathogen exposure could be identified by cataloging public T cell receptors. HLA typing covered class I and class II loci at four-digit resolution. Among about 410 genotyped donors of the cohort, an average of roughly 230,000 unique TCR beta nucleotide sequences was sequenced per donor, of which about 19% were non-productive. An early release that covered some 630 HLA-typed donors contained about 300 gigabases of sequencing data and roughly 84 million unique TCR sequences. An earlier analysis of around 640 of the donors used high-throughput TCR beta sequencing to judge whether each TCR beta V gene segment behaved as functional or pseudogenic. A later analysis re-analyzed previously published TCR beta repertoires from about 730 donors and added high-resolution HLA genotyping to study TCR occurrence patterns. Donor age, sex, ethnicity and CMV serostatus were collected together with the repertoire data. High-throughput TCR immunosequencing, statistical association of individual TCRs with disease status, and machine learning were combined to predict cytomegalovirus infection status. Every discovery cohort repertoire had been produced on one sequencing platform. The number of typed donors differed by locus: roughly 629-630 for A, B, C, DRB1 and DQB1; about 520 for DQA1; 600 to 610 for DPA1; and around 490 for DPB1. In a later genetic analysis, genome-wide SNP genotypes for 398 of the 666 donors were used, and that subset was treated as a discovery cohort. Overall study results and their limits: Across donors, most TCR sequences were observed very rarely, whereas some public TCRs were present in many individuals. According to a later genetic analysis, donors in an Asian-associated ancestry cluster had fewer N-insertions in productive TCRs than the approximately 610-donor mean. In a later genetic analysis, a missense DCLRE1C variant was associated with V-gene and J-gene trimming of TCR beta chains, and the association was replicated in an independent cohort. Strong co-occurrence of HLA alleles, especially DR and DQ, made assigning TCR associations to individual alleles difficult. Three of the identified cytomegalovirus-associated TCR beta chains were confirmed in vitro to be specific for cytomegalovirus antigens. Immune exposure information for the cohort was limited to CMV serostatus. Specific HLA alleles were associated with over 15,000 TCR beta sequences at a false discovery rate of 0.05 in a later analysis. The authors suggested that the approach could potentially be generalized to other disease states and immunological phenotypes. Some IMGT-functional V segments, including TRBV6-2 and TRBV6-3, could not be distinguished by the 87-base-pair reads and were therefore excluded. A later analysis found that most CMV-associated TCR beta chains appeared HLA-restricted, with HLA associations seemingly driven largely by CMV exposure. A cluster of highly shared sequence variants was judged likely to be a technical artifact of the sequencing pipeline. Because counts were too low, approximately 15 rarely observed V segments, including chromosome 9 orphons, were excluded from the earlier analysis of several hundred of the donors. This cohort had only TCR beta chains sequenced, and the lack of alpha or paired-chain data limited which features could be detected. Because HLA typing was unavailable for some donors at each locus, only the typed subset was used in association tests. Cytomegalovirus status was reported to be diagnosed by the classifier with high specificity and sensitivity in both the original and validation cohorts. Correlated functional status among segregating V segments might be attributable to linkage disequilibrium, but an unknown experimental factor could not be ruled out. A further reported finding was that TCR beta sequences accurately predicted the HLA-A and HLA-B alleles for most subjects in the first cohort. Broadly in line with IMGT annotations, most TCR beta V segments showed up in productive rearrangements about 87% or about 30% of the time in an earlier analysis of approximately 600 of the donors. In a later analysis, several top co-occurrence clusters were reported to appear linked to parvovirus B19, influenza, CMV and Epstein-Barr virus. The presence/absence analyses assumed that sequencing depth was roughly uniform across donors, and that assumption may not be true. In a later analysis, HLA-associated TCR beta chains were found to be more clonally expanded and to have lower generation probabilities than equally common non-associated chains. In a later analysis, TCR association rates were found to vary across HLA loci, with the most associated TCRs seen for DRB1 alleles and the fewest for HLA-C alleles. A total of 150 to 200 TCR beta chains were listed by the study as associated with cytomegalovirus.

About this clone: Its antigen is currently not known. No quality values exist for individual bases; no much larger clone is one base distant.

Libraries were made using the immunoSEQ multiplex PCR assay. A mixture of 60 forward primers for TCR Vbeta segments and 13 reverse primers for TCR Jbeta segments was used in the multiplex PCR. The CDR3 region of rearranged TCR beta genes was amplified from genomic DNA by a multiplex PCR assay. On the Illumina HiSeq System, the amplified TCR beta libraries were sequenced as 87-base-pair reads. Turning to the authors' computational methods: In a later analysis, approximately 74 million unique TCR beta chains were counted across the 500 to 700 repertoires, and roughly 10 million of these chains were shared by at least two donors. Raw reads were error-corrected and collapsed into unique sequences with a nearest-neighbor algorithm that merged closely related sequences to remove PCR and sequencing errors. Alignment of CDR3 sequences to IMGT reference sequences was used to assign V, D and J gene segments. For a sequence to be retained, a match of at least six nucleotides was required to both a V gene segment and a J gene segment. Rearrangements were called productive when the CDR3 lacked stop codons and stayed in frame with V and J; all others were non-productive. CDR3 was defined by IMGT convention, running from the second conserved V-encoded cysteine to the conserved J-encoded phenylalanine. In an earlier analysis of 587 of the donors, sequences lacking an unambiguous match to a single V gene segment were excluded. An earlier analysis of some 610 of the donors called V segments functional above 56.7% productive rearrangements and segregating when the between-donor standard deviation exceeded 5%. A statistical classification framework was built for diagnosing cytomegalovirus status from the catalog of TCR beta chain sequences. In a later analysis, TCR nucleotide sequences were compared against IMGT/GENE-DB human TR gene sequences so that V and J genes could be assigned. The TCRdist pipeline was used in a later analysis to assign CDR3 sequences and most-parsimonious VDJ recombination scenarios. In a later analysis, every TCR beta chain was defined by the combination of its CDR3 amino acid sequence and its V-gene family, and reads without a unique V-gene family were dropped. To address suspected cross-contamination and a sequencing artifact, a later analysis removed approximately 590 highly shared, low-generation-probability nucleotide sequences. A later analysis calculated a clonal expansion index for each public chain from normalized within-repertoire ranks of inferred template counts. Generation probabilities in a later analysis came from a VDJ recombination model fitted to out-of-frame rearrangements, and those results were checked against IGoR. A later analysis scored TCR-TCR, TCR-HLA and TCR-CMV co-occurrence with hypergeometric tests, applying a repertoire-size bias correction to TCR pairs. False discovery rates were estimated in a later analysis by permuting HLA or CMV assignments 20 times. A later analysis grouped co-occurring TCRs with DBSCAN, adding TCRdist sequence similarity when clustering within HLA-allele-positive subsets. Co-occurrence clustering excluded repertoires with fewer than 30,000 or more than 120,000 public chains, plus five with anomalous nucleotide sharing. TCRdb stores this immuneACCESS table with in-frame sequences only. Part of the clones is absent; in the studies checked, under half of the shortfall reflects unresolved V genes, and no reason is known for the rest. The DNA was the basis for D and trimming; V, J and clone size are from that table. The sample table contains about 240,000 clones; only one count was recorded for roughly four fifths of them. Jointly, the top ten make up around 8% of the sample.

The cohort consisted of some 670 healthy bone marrow donors. At the time of sampling, every cohort member was nominally healthy, though immune exposures that went unrecorded were likely present. The donor was CMV seropositive and belonged to the group of 250 to 350 seropositive cohort members. Every donor gave a peripheral blood sample, and the peripheral blood mononuclear cells from that sample were used for TCR beta sequencing. Genomic DNA extraction from the blood cell samples was performed with the Qiagen DNeasy Blood Extraction Kit. Its CDR3 holds 15 amino acids, cysteine through phenylalanine. Left in the record is the CDR3 DNA by itself, 45 bases read in frame from the first base. V loses 2 bases at its end and J loses 4 bases; junction bases beyond the gene matches: 7. CDR1 and CDR2 are drawn from the germline V gene: SGHTA, FQGNSA.

Source material: PBMCs. This sequence originates from a woman aged 55-75 years in good health and CMV-seropositive. The chain is encoded by TRBV7-2 joined to TRBJ2-5, and 7 bases in between align with TRBD2. The CDR3 region reads CASSLTAGVGETQYF. The DNA reads TGTGCCAGCAGCTTAACTGCGGGAGTAGGAGAGACCCAGTACTTC.